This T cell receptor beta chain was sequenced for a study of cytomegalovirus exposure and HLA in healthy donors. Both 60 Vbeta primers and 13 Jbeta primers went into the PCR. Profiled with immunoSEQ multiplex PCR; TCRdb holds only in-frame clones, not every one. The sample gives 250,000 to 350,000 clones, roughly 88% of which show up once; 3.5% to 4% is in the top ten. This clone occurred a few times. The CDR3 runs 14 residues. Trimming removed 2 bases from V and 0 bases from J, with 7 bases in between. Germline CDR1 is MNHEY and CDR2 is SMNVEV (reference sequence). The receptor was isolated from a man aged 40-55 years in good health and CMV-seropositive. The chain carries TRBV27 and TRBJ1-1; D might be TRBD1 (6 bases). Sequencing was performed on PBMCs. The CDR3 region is CASSLQGMNTEAFF. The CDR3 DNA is TGTGCCAGCAGTTTACAGGGGATGAACACTGAAGCTTTCTTT.